This T cell receptor (beta chain) was found in a study of T-cell reconstitution after alpha-beta-depleted transplantation in children. This clonotype was counted only a few times. Molecular barcoding with unique molecular identifiers was used for the TCRbeta library. MiXCR, run by TCRdb on the PCR reads, gives a single entry per CDR3 protein. Of about 640,000 distinct CDR3 sequences listed, around 17% are singletons. V lost 8 bases to trimming and J lost 4 bases, with 17 bases between them. The CDR3 covers 13 residues. Germline CDR1 DFQATT, CDR2 SNEGSKA (reference sequence). This chain links TRBV20-1 with TRBJ1-2, with a weak D call TRBD1 (5 bases). The sequence was obtained from a human donor who donated a stem cell graft to a child with acute myeloid leukemia. Specimen: PBMCs from the stem cell graft donor, collected from the stem cell graft. For the CDR3, the DNA is TGCAGTATGGCGGGCAGGGAAGGCTATGGCTACACCTTC. Its protein is CSMAGREGYGYTF.